Each of the 32 T cell receptor beta chains below was sequenced from the same sample in a study of metastatic and nonmetastatic thyroid tumors. With MiXCR, TCRdb called clones anew from the PCR reads. Of over 20,000 clones in the sample, around 11% were seen once. Prior to thyroid surgery, none of the patients had received any treatment. Material for sequencing was blood. The receptors originated from a female donor with papillary thyroid cancer or a benign thyroid nodule (not recorded which). Some clones in this sample may be carry-over from other donors' samples.

This clone has at least ten counts. The V gene is TRBV20-1, the J gene TRBJ2-7; 15 bases align to TRBD2. V was clipped by 3 bases and J by 2 bases; unmatched bases: 2. CDR1 is DFQATT, CDR2 SNEGSKA, per germline (reference sequence). CDR3 size: 15 residues. In nucleotides, the CDR3 is TGCAGTGCTAGTCGGACTAGCGGGAGGGCCTACGAGCAGTACTTC. It translates to CSASRTSGRAYEQYF.

This clone was counted many times. The V and J genes are TRBV30 and TRBJ1-5; unclear D gene. V dropped 2 bases and J dropped 6 bases, with 11 bases sitting between them. This CDR3 comprises 13 residues. The germline V gene encodes CDR1 GTSNPN and CDR2 SVGIG (reference sequence). The CDR3, as DNA: TGTGCCTGGAGTCCCAGCCGGGTTCAGCCCCAGCATTTT. Its translation is CAWSPSRVQPQHF.

This rearrangement joins TRBV11-2 to TRBJ2-1; D unresolved. This CDR3 is built from 13 residues. Trimming removed 5 bases at V and 9 bases at J, with 14 bases between. Germline V CDR1 and CDR2: SGHAT, FQNNGV. The CDR3 sequence is CASSPGSLFEQFF. The CDR3 nucleotides are TGTGCCAGCAGCCCGGGCAGCTTATTTGAGCAGTTCTTC.

Ten or more counts support this clone. CDR3 amino acids: CASSSIAGGSTDTQYF. The CDR3 nucleotides are TGTGCCAGCAGCTCAATAGCGGGAGGAAGCACAGATACGCAGTATTTT. J is TRBJ2-3 and V is TRBV5-4; 10 bases line up with TRBD2. The CDR3 extends over 16 amino acids. Germline assignment: CDR1 SGHNT and CDR2 YYREEE (reference sequence). V lost 3 bases, J lost 0 bases, and 4 bases stayed unmatched.

This clone was found many times. The V gene is TRBV7-9, the J gene TRBJ2-7, with D possibly being TRBD2 (7 bases). CDR3 length: 15 residues. The germline gives CDR1 SEHNR, CDR2 FQNEAQ (reference sequence). V lost 6 bases and J 2 bases, leaving 17 bases between the germline ends. The CDR3: CASRGGAGEAYEQYF. The CDR3 DNA follows: TGTGCCAGCAGGGGGGGGGCAGGAGAAGCCTACGAGCAGTACTTC.

In this sample, this clone turned up once. The CDR3 carries no conserved terminal phenylalanine or tryptophan, so it likely arises from a read error. The DNA is omitted, as the CDR3 cannot be located on it reliably, and the CDR3 follows TCRdb's listing. The chain links TRBV11-2 to TRBJ1-2; the D call in the table, TRBD1, was not verified against the DNA. The CDR3 has 16 amino acids, counting both end residues. Germline CDR1 is SGHAT and CDR2 is FQNNGV. The CDR3 spells CASSSGIGGPNYGYAI.

This clone was counted at least ten times. V is TRBV19 and J is TRBJ2-5; D remains ambiguous. The CDR3 consists of 12 residues. Germline values: CDR1 LNHDA, CDR2 SQIVND (reference sequence). Deletions cut 1 base from V and 4 bases from J, with 4 bases between. The chain's CDR3 is CASSIGGETQYF. CDR3 nucleotide sequence: TGTGCCAGTAGTATAGGCGGAGAGACCCAGTACTTC. Combining the CDR3 with reference TRBV19 and TRBJ2-5 gives the whole variable domain DGGITQSPKYLFRKEGQNVTLSCEQNLNHDAMYWYRQDPGQGLRLIYYSQIVNDFQKGDIAEGYSVSREKKESFPLTVTSAQKNPTAFYLCASSIGGETQYFGPGTRLLVL.

This clone was recorded at least ten times. This sequence joins TRBV2 and TRBJ2-1; 10 nucleotides line up with TRBD1. The V gene's germline CDR1 is SNHLY and CDR2 FYNNEI. CDR3 length equals 14 residues. The trim removed 4 bases at V and 4 bases at J, leaving 1 base unmatched. CDR3 in DNA: TGTGCCAGCAGTGGGGGACAGGGGTACAATGAGCAGTTCTTC. Encoded protein: CASSGGQGYNEQFF.

This clone was counted many times. A much larger clone lies a single base off, so this may be a read error. The rearrangement links TRBV28 to TRBJ2-5; either TRBD1 or TRBD2 may supply D (5 bases each). This CDR3 spans 15 amino acids. Germline V gene sequence: CDR1 MDHEN, CDR2 SYDVKM. V lost 2 bases and J lost 4, with 14 bases in between. The CDR3 loop reads CASSLDGTTRETQYF. In DNA, the CDR3 is TGTGCCAGCAGTTTAGACGGGACCACTCGAGAGACCCAGTACTTC.

This clone was recorded many times. The rearrangement links TRBV3-1 to TRBJ1-2; D remains unclear. Germline CDR1 and CDR2: LGHDT and YNNKEL (reference sequence). The ends were cut back, 4 bases at V and 2 bases at J, with 8 bases in the middle. This CDR3 has 13 amino acids. CDR3 residues: CASSRAKNYGYTF. CDR3 bases: TGTGCCAGCAGCCGGGCAAAGAACTATGGCTACACCTTC.

This clone appeared a few times. The CDR3 protein is CASSHRQGGGNEKLFF. The CDR3 nucleotides read TGTGCCAGCAGCCATAGACAGGGAGGGGGAAATGAAAAACTGTTTTTT. This rearrangement joins TRBV28 to TRBJ1-4, with 7 bases aligning to TRBD1. J lost 5 bases, V lost 6 bases, and 12 bases had no gene match. This CDR3 contains 16 residues. Germline-derived CDR1 and CDR2 are MDHEN and SYDVKM.

This clone was seen many times. The chain has TRBV4-3 and TRBJ2-7; TRBD2 matches 9 bases. This CDR3 is 15 amino acids long. V was clipped by 4 bases and J by 6 bases; unmatched bases: 10. Germline CDR1 LGHNA, CDR2 YSLEER. The CDR3 bases are TGCGCCAGCAGCCTCTCCCTGGAACTAGCGGGCGAGCAGTACTTC. Amino acids: CASSLSLELAGEQYF.

J is TRBJ2-7 and V is TRBV27, with TRBD1 matching over 10 bases. Losses at the gene ends were 6 bases for V and 4 bases for J; bases not matched to a gene: 12. The CDR3 totals 16 residues. Germline-derived CDR1 and CDR2 are MNHEY and SMNVEV (reference sequence). This CDR3 reads CASREASGTGDYEQYF. The CDR3 region has the DNA TGTGCCAGCAGAGAAGCCTCCGGGACAGGGGATTACGAGCAGTACTTC.

The table lists this clone with many counts. V gene TRBV4-3 combines with J gene TRBJ2-1; D may be TRBD1 or TRBD2 (5 bases each). Between the trimmed V and J ends, which lost 4 bases and 8 bases, there was a span of 21 bases. Germline V CDR1 and CDR2: LGHNA, YSLEER. CDR3 length: 16 residues. The DNA for the CDR3 is TGCGCCAGCAGCCCCACGGGACCAGGTTCTTTGGATGAGCAGTTCTTC. It codes for CASSPTGPGSLDEQFF.

Sample share makes this clone medium-sized (0.01 to 0.1%). The rearrangement links TRBV6-2 or TRBV6-3 to TRBJ2-2; D gene uncertain. The V and J ends lost 2 bases and 5 bases respectively, with 6 bases between them. This CDR3 region has 13 residues. CDR1 MNHEY and CDR2 SVGEGT come from the germline V gene. The CDR3 region is CASSYGDTGELFF. In DNA, the CDR3 is TGTGCCAGCAGTTACGGGGATACCGGGGAGCTGTTTTTT.

This clone appeared many times. V and J are TRBV5-1 and TRBJ2-7; the D gene could be TRBD1 or TRBD2 (5 bases each). CDR1 is SGHRS, CDR2 YFSETQ, per germline. Trimming took 4 bases from V and 7 from J, leaving 24 bases between them. The CDR3 runs 16 residues. The CDR3 nucleotides read TGCGCCAGCAGCCTTGGGAGTGGGACCGGCAATCGAGAGCAGTACTTC. Translation gives CASSLGSGTGNREQYF.

This clone was seen only a few times. This chain joins TRBV27 and TRBJ1-1; D is ambiguous. Germline V gives CDR1 MNHEY, CDR2 SMNVEV (reference sequence). This CDR3 region has 15 residues. V lost 3 bases and J lost 10, with 21 bases in between. The CDR3 nucleotides read TGTGCCAGCAGTTTTAGGATGGTTTTGAGTTCGTCAGCTTTCTTT. Its translation: CASSFRMVLSSSAFF.

This clone has at least ten counts. The CDR3, as DNA: TGCGCCAGCAGCCTTCCGGGACAAACGAATGAAAAACTGTTTTTT. The encoded protein is CASSLPGQTNEKLFF. The gene calls are TRBV4-1 and TRBJ1-4; D possibly corresponds to TRBD1 (6 bases). V shed 4 bases and J shed 5 bases, with 14 bases lying between them. The CDR3 contains 15 residues. Germline CDR1 MGHRA, CDR2 YSYEKL.

This clone was counted ten times or more. The CDR3 coding sequence is TGCGCCAGCAGCTTGGGGGCCGGCTACGAGCAGTACTTC. It specifies CASSLGAGYEQYF. The chain has TRBV5-1 and TRBJ2-7; D is undetermined. V dropped 0 bases and J dropped 3 bases, with 7 bases sitting between them. Germline values: CDR1 SGHRS, CDR2 YFSETQ. This CDR3 is 13 amino acids long.

This clone was recorded at least ten times. The chain carries TRBV27 and TRBJ2-5; tentative D call: TRBD1 (5 bases). V was clipped by 5 bases and J by 1 base, with 26 bases between them. This CDR3 spans 19 amino acids. Germline values: CDR1 MNHEY, CDR2 SMNVEV (reference sequence). The CDR3, as DNA: TGTGCCAGCAGTCCCCTTGTGGGGTCGCAGGGTGGCGGCCAAGAGACCCAGTACTTC. Its protein is CASSPLVGSQGGGQETQYF.

Within the sample, this clone is medium-sized. The rearrangement uses TRBV27 and TRBJ2-3; perhaps D is TRBD1 or TRBD2 (5 bases each). This CDR3 region has 14 residues. Per germline, CDR1 MNHEY and CDR2 SMNVEV (reference sequence). Trimming took off 0 bases at V and 6 bases at J, with 10 bases between the two ends. DNA for the CDR3: TGTGCCAGCAGTTTATCGAGGGGCGGGGATACGCAGTATTTT. This encodes CASSLSRGGDTQYF.

This clone was counted only a few times. A much larger clone lies a single base off, so this may be a read error. V and J are TRBV2 and TRBJ1-5; no firm D call. V dropped 4 bases and J dropped 0 bases, with 10 bases sitting between them. Germline CDR1 is SNHLY and CDR2 is FYNNEI. This CDR3 is 15 amino acids long. The CDR3 bases are TGTGCCAGCAGTGTCCGGGGATATAGCAATCAGCCCCAGCATTTT. It encodes CASSVRGYSNQPQHF. Variable domain in full (rest from reference TRBV2 and TRBJ1-5): EPEVTQTPSHQVTQMGQEVILRCVPISNHLYFYWYRQILGQKVEFLVSFYNNEISEKSEIFDDQFSVERPDGSNFTLKIRSTKLEDSAMYFCASSVRGYSNQPQHFGDGTRLSIL.

CDR3 protein: CASSSAGESYEQYF. Written as DNA, the CDR3 is TGTGCCAGCAGCTCAGCGGGGGAATCCTACGAGCAGTACTTC. The chain is built from TRBV5-4 and TRBJ2-7; 8 positions match TRBD2. The V segment lost 3 bases and the J segment 1 base; nucleotides outside the gene matches: 3. The CDR3 has 14 residues. Germline V gene sequence: CDR1 SGHNT, CDR2 YYREEE (reference sequence).

This clone was observed a single time. V usage is TRBV5-4 and J usage is TRBJ1-5; TRBD1 matches at 7 bases. Germline trimming cut 3 bases from V and 7 bases from J; bases unmatched to any gene: 7. This CDR3 has 14 amino acids. Germline V gene lookup returns CDR1 SGHNT and CDR2 YYREEE (reference sequence). The CDR3 loop reads CASSSGGDGQPQHF. CDR3 DNA sequence: TGTGCCAGCAGCTCAGGGGGTGACGGACAGCCCCAGCATTTT.

The chain links TRBV28 to TRBJ1-5; 8 bases map to TRBD1. The CDR3 spans 17 residues. The junction had 9 bases not matched to a gene; V was cut back by 5 bases and J by 0 bases. Germline V CDR1 and CDR2: MDHEN, SYDVKM. CDR3 coding DNA: TGTGCCAGCAGTCACCACTTGACAGGGGATAGCAATCAGCCCCAGCATTTT. This codes for CASSHHLTGDSNQPQHF.

This clone was observed many times. This chain connects TRBV18 to TRBJ2-7; a weak D match, TRBD2 (6 bases). Trimming stripped 3 bases from V and 4 bases from J, with 19 bases between. The germline V gene encodes CDR1 KGHSH and CDR2 LQKENI. This CDR3 spans 16 amino acids. CDR3 in DNA: TGTGCCAGCTCACCGGGACGGGGTATGGGAGGATACGAGCAGTACTTC. The encoded protein is CASSPGRGMGGYEQYF.

In its sample, this clone was seen once. The V call is TRBV20-1, the J call TRBJ2-7; D gene uncertain. Per the germline V gene, CDR1 is DFQATT and CDR2 is SNEGSKA (reference sequence). Trimming left V 2 bases short and J 6 bases short, with 8 bases between. This CDR3 has 11 residues. The chain's CDR3 is CSARHPGEQYF. The CDR3, as DNA: TGCAGTGCTAGACATCCGGGCGAGCAGTACTTC.

This clone was found many times. The chain couples TRBV3-1 to TRBJ2-6; TRBD1 is a possible D gene (5 bases). Between the trimmed V and J ends, which lost 0 bases and 2 bases, there was a span of 8 bases. Germline values: CDR1 LGHDT, CDR2 YNNKEL (reference sequence). This CDR3 has 16 amino acids. This chain's CDR3 is CASSQDQGTGANVLTF. DNA of the CDR3: TGTGCCAGCAGCCAAGATCAGGGTACTGGGGCCAACGTCCTGACTTTC.

This clone has at least ten counts. The CDR3 loop reads CAWNPQGVTEAFF. The CDR3 bases are TGTGCCTGGAACCCACAGGGTGTCACTGAAGCTTTCTTT. The chain has TRBV30 and TRBJ1-1; D might be TRBD1 (6 bases). The CDR3 runs 13 residues. With 4 bases removed from V and 4 bases from J, the gap between germline ends came to 13 bases. Germline V lookup: CDR1 GTSNPN, CDR2 SVGIG (reference sequence).

To note about this clone: This CDR3 is missing its conserved last phenylalanine or tryptophan, likely due to a read error. The chain couples TRBV6-6 to TRBJ2-1; D is undetermined. CDR1 and CDR2 from the germline V gene are MNHNY and SVGAGI (reference sequence). The CDR3 loop spans 15 amino acids. Trimming removed 2 bases at V and 9 bases at J, with 17 bases between. The CDR3 spells CASSYHQVARTEQFL. Here the CDR3 DNA reads TGTGCCAGCAGTTACCACCAGGTGGCTAGGACTGAGCAGTTCTTG.

In its sample, this clone is medium-sized. The V call is TRBV19, the J call TRBJ2-7; D not resolved. This CDR3 is built from 11 residues. CDR1 and CDR2 (germline): LNHDA, SQIVND (reference sequence). The ends were cut back, 3 bases at V and 7 bases at J, with 7 bases in the middle. CDR3 sequence: CASSISGEQYF. DNA for the CDR3: TGTGCCAGTAGTATCTCTGGTGAGCAGTACTTC.

This clone was counted at least ten times. The rearrangement uses TRBV6-4 and TRBJ2-1; perhaps D is TRBD1 or TRBD2 (7 bases each). From germline, CDR1 is MRHNA and CDR2 SNTAGT. The CDR3 runs to 14 residues. Trimming removed 3 bases at V and 7 bases at J, with 13 bases between. For the CDR3, the DNA is TGTGCCAGCAGTGATGCTCAGGGGGGGAATGAGCAGTTCTTC. Its translation is CASSDAQGGNEQFF.